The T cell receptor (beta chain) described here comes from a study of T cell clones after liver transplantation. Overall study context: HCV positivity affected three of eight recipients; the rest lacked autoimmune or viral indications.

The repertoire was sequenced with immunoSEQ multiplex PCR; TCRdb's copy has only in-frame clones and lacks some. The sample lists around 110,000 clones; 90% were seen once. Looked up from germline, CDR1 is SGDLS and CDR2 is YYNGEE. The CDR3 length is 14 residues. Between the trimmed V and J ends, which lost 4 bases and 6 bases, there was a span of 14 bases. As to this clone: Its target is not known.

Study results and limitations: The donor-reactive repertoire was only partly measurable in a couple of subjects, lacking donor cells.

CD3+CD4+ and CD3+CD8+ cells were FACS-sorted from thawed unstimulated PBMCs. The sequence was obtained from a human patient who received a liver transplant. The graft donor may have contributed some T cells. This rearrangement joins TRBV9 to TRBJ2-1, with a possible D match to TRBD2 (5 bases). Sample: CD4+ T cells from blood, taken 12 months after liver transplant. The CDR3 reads CASSTAGGLNEQFF. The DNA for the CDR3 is TGTGCCAGCAGCACTGCGGGCGGTCTCAATGAGCAGTTCTTC.